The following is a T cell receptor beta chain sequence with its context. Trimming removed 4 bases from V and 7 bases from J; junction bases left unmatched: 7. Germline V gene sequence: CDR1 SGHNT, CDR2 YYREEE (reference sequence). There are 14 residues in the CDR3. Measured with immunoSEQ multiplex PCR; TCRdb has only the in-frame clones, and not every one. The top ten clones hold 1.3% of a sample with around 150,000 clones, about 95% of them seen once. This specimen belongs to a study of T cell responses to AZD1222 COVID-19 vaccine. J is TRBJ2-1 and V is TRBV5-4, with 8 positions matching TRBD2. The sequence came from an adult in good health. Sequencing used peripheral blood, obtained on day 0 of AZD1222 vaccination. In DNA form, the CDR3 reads TGTGCCAGCAGCCCCGGGACTAGGACTAATGAGCAGTTCTTC. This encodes CASSPGTRTNEQFF.